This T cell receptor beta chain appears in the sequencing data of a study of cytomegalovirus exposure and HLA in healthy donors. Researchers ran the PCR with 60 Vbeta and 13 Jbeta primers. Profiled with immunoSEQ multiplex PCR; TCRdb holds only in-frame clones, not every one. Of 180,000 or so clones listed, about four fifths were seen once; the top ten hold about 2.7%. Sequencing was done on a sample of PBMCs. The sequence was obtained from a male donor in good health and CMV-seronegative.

CDR3 nucleotide sequence: TGTGCCAGCAGTGAAGCGTACAGGACCTTGAACACTGAAGCTTTCTTT. This codes for CASSEAYRTLNTEAFF. The chain carries TRBV6-1 and TRBJ1-1; D is possibly TRBD1 (5 bases). The germline V gene encodes CDR1 MNHNS and CDR2 SASEGT. This CDR3 is 16 amino acids long. The V end was cut by 0 bases, the J end by 0 bases, with 11 bases between.